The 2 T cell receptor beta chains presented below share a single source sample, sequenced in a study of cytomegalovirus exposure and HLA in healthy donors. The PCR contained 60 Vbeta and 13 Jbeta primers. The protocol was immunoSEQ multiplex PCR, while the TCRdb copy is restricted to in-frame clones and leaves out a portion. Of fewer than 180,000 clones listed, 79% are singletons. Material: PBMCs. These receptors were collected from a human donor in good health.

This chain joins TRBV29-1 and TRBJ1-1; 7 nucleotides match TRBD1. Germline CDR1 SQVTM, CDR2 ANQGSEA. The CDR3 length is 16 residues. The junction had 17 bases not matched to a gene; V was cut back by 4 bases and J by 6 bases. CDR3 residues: CSVGGSGAGGHPEAFF. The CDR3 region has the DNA TGCAGCGTTGGGGGCTCGGGCGCAGGGGGGCACCCTGAAGCTTTCTTT.

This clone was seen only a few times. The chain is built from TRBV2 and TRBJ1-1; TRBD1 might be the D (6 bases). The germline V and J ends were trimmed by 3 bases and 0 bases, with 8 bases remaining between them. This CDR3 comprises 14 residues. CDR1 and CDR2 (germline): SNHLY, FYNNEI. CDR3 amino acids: CASSEWTVNTEAFF. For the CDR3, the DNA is TGTGCCAGCAGTGAGTGGACAGTGAACACTGAAGCTTTCTTT.